The present entry profiles one T cell receptor (beta chain) with its context. This sample is part of a study of T cell responses to AZD1222 COVID-19 vaccine. The CDR3 loop spans 13 amino acids. Germline V gene sequence: CDR1 SEHNR, CDR2 FQNEAQ (reference sequence). Trimming stripped 2 bases from V and 6 bases from J, with 10 bases between. Generated by immunoSEQ multiplex PCR, the TCRdb table keeps only in-frame clones and is missing some. The table includes roughly 120,000 clones, 85% to 90% detected once. The TCR originated in an adult in good health. The material was peripheral blood, obtained on day 0 of AZD1222 vaccination. The chain links TRBV7-9 to TRBJ1-2; no clear D gene. DNA of the CDR3: TGTGCCAGCAGCTTAAGGCCAAGTAATGGCTACACCTTC. Its protein product is CASSLRPSNGYTF.